This T cell receptor (beta chain) originates from a study of blood T cell repertoires in COVID-19. The CDR3 has 13 amino acids. Germline values: CDR1 GTSNPN, CDR2 SVGIG (reference sequence). The ends were cut back, 2 bases at V and 5 bases at J, with 12 bases in the middle. The data were produced by immunoSEQ multiplex PCR, yet TCRdb's version contains in-frame clones alone and is incomplete. The sample has approximately 170,000 clones; about 86% are singletons. The sample was peripheral blood. The receptor was isolated from a woman in her sixties or seventies who had recovered from COVID-19. The chain is built from TRBV30 and TRBJ1-1, with D uncertain. CDR3 region: CAWSPLGPTEAFF. CDR3 nucleotides: TGTGCCTGGAGTCCCCTGGGCCCGACTGAAGCTTTCTTT. Using reference TRBV30 and TRBJ1-1 for the parts outside the CDR3, the full variable domain is SQTIHQWPATLVQPVGSPLSLECTVEGTSNPNLYWYRQAAGRGLQLLFYSVGIGQISSEVPQNLSASRPQDRQFILSSKKLLLSDSGFYLCAWSPLGPTEAFFGQGTRLTVV.